The 18 T cell receptor beta chains given below trace back to one sample, sequenced in a study of shared clonotypes between healthy human individuals. The method was immunoSEQ multiplex PCR; TCRdb's version includes in-frame clones alone and lacks a portion of them. This sample carries about 2.3 million clones, less than 95% of them seen once, and the ten largest clones take approximately 0.4%. The specimen was naive CD4+ T cells from PBMCs. Subset denoted: CD45RA+ positively selected. The source of these receptors is a man younger than 30 in good health. Some clones in this sample may be carry-over from other donors' samples.

The chain recombines TRBV30 with TRBJ1-2; perhaps TRBD1 as D (5 bases). Between the trimmed V and J ends, which lost 0 bases and 7 bases, there was a span of 12 bases. CDR3 length: 13 amino acids. Germline CDR1 reads GTSNPN; CDR2 reads SVGIG (reference sequence). The CDR3 DNA sequence: TGTGCCTGGAGTGTCGGCAGGGCGGGTGGCTACACCTTC. Residues: CAWSVGRAGGYTF.

The sample holds one count of this clone. This chain links TRBV5-4 with TRBJ1-6; no clear D. V gave up 0 bases and J gave up 6 bases, with 7 bases separating them. The CDR3 totals 14 residues. Germline CDR1 SGHNT, CDR2 YYREEE (reference sequence). The CDR3 DNA reads as TGTGCCAGCAGCTTGGTGGAGACTAATTCACCCCTCCACTTT. Protein product: CASSLVETNSPLHF.

The J gene is TRBJ1-4, the V gene TRBV7-9; 11 bases are shared with TRBD1. Germline values: CDR1 SEHNR, CDR2 FQNEAQ (reference sequence). CDR3 length equals 15 residues. The J segment lost 8 bases and the V segment lost 5 bases, leaving 7 bases of the junction unmatched. This CDR3 is CASSRLGQGDEKLFF. DNA for the CDR3: TGTGCCAGCAGCCGATTGGGACAGGGGGACGAAAAACTGTTTTTT.

CDR3: CASSLDRFGSYEQYF. CDR3 in DNA: TGTGCCAGCAGCTTAGACAGGTTTGGTTCCTACGAGCAGTACTTC. This sequence joins TRBV7-8 and TRBJ2-7, with D perhaps matching TRBD1 (5 bases). The CDR3 runs 15 residues. The germline V and J ends were trimmed by 1 base and 1 base, with 11 bases remaining between them. The germline V gene encodes CDR1 SGHVS and CDR2 FQNEAQ.

The chain links TRBV28 to TRBJ1-5, with D possibly being TRBD1 (5 bases). CDR3 size: 15 residues. The germline V and J ends were trimmed by 5 bases and 5 bases, with 16 bases remaining between them. Germline V gene lookup returns CDR1 MDHEN and CDR2 SYDVKM. CDR3 amino acids: CASSPGPFGHQPQHF. The CDR3 DNA is TGTGCCAGCAGTCCGGGACCCTTCGGCCATCAGCCCCAGCATTTT.

This clone was seen just once. J is TRBJ2-7 and V is TRBV6-5, with D possibly TRBD2 on 6 matching bases. The CDR3 is 14 residues long. V dropped 5 bases and J dropped 2 bases, with 13 bases sitting between them. Germline V gives CDR1 MNHEY, CDR2 SVGAGI. The CDR3 region has the DNA TGTGCCAGCAGTCCCCACCGGGGGACCTACGAGCAGTACTTC. Translated: CASSPHRGTYEQYF.

This chain links TRBV4-1 with TRBJ2-3, with a weak D call TRBD2 (5 bases). V was shortened by 4 bases and J by 0 bases, with 14 bases between the two germline ends. The CDR3 sequence is 16 residues long. CDR1 is MGHRA, CDR2 YSYEKL, per germline. The CDR3 protein is CASSPLQAGSTDTQYF. The CDR3 nucleotides are TGCGCCAGCAGCCCTCTGCAGGCGGGTAGCACAGATACGCAGTATTTT.

This chain links TRBV7-9 with TRBJ2-3; D is uncertain. The CDR3 is 15 amino acids. V lost 3 bases to trimming and J lost 3 bases, with 13 bases between them. CDR1 and CDR2 (germline): SEHNR, FQNEAQ (reference sequence). Here the CDR3 reads CASSFWDRNTDTQYF. For the CDR3, the DNA is TGTGCCAGCAGCTTCTGGGATCGGAATACAGATACGCAGTATTTT.

The chain joins TRBV10-1 to TRBJ1-1; D not certain. This CDR3 is 14 amino acids long. CDR1 and CDR2 from the germline V gene are WNHNN and SYGVQD (reference sequence). Trimming removed 5 bases from V and 4 bases from J, with 14 bases in between. In DNA, the CDR3 is TGCGCCAGCAGTCCCCAGAGGGCGGTCACTGAAGCTTTCTTT. It specifies CASSPQRAVTEAFF.

The genes are TRBV11-3 and TRBJ2-1; D is unclear. V lost 5 bases to trimming and J lost 6 bases, with 11 bases between them. The CDR3 sequence is 13 residues long. Germline lookup yields CDR1 SGHNT and CDR2 YENEEA. The CDR3: CASSLTDFNEQFF. The CDR3 DNA is TGTGCCAGCAGCCTGACTGATTTCAATGAGCAGTTCTTC. Complete variable domain (other parts from reference TRBV11-3 and TRBJ2-1): EAGVVQSPRYKIIEKKQPVAFWCNPISGHNTLYWYLQNLGQGPELLIRYENEEAVDDSQLPKDRFSAERLKGVDSTLKIQPAELGDSAVYLCASSLTDFNEQFFGPGTRLTVL.

This clone was counted once. The chain is built from TRBV14 and TRBJ2-7; D is undetermined. Germline loops: CDR1 SGHDN, CDR2 FVKESK. The CDR3 runs to 15 residues. V shed 1 base and J shed 0 bases, with 10 bases lying between them. CDR3 region: CASSQGIGASYEQYF. For the CDR3, the DNA is TGTGCCAGCAGCCAAGGTATTGGAGCCTCCTACGAGCAGTACTTC.

V is TRBV9 and J is TRBJ2-1; 11 bases fit TRBD2. Germline values: CDR1 SGDLS, CDR2 YYNGEE. This CDR3 region has 21 residues. The V gene end was trimmed by 3 bases and the J gene end by 3 bases; junction bases not matched to a gene: 20. This CDR3 is CASSAGSRGSGRAGVYNEQFF. The CDR3, as DNA: TGTGCCAGCAGCGCCGGATCTCGGGGTAGCGGGAGGGCCGGGGTCTACAATGAGCAGTTCTTC.

Remarks on this clone: The same CDR3 arises from other DNA sequences in this sample as well. The V and J genes are TRBV6-6 and TRBJ2-3, with D perhaps TRBD2 (5 bases). Deletions cut 4 bases from V and 0 bases from J, with 11 bases between. In germline, CDR1 is MNHNY, CDR2 SVGAGI (reference sequence). The CDR3 has 15 residues. This CDR3 reads CASSLRGSSTDTQYF. The CDR3, as DNA: TGTGCCAGCAGTTTGCGAGGGTCTAGCACAGATACGCAGTATTTT.

This sequence joins TRBV6-1 and TRBJ1-1; 9 bases are shared with TRBD1. From germline, CDR1 is MNHNS and CDR2 SASEGT. The CDR3 sequence is 15 residues long. J was trimmed by 3 bases and V by 6 bases; bases with no gene match: 8. The chain's CDR3 is CASRRRQGDDTEAFF. CDR3 DNA sequence: TGTGCCAGCAGAAGAAGACAGGGGGACGACACTGAAGCTTTCTTT.

The chain has TRBV7-9 and TRBJ2-5; D might be TRBD1 or TRBD2, each matching 6 bases. Per germline, CDR1 SEHNR and CDR2 FQNEAQ (reference sequence). Trimming pared 5 bases from V and 7 bases from J, leaving 32 bases between. There are 19 residues in the CDR3. The DNA for the CDR3 is TGTGCCAGCAGCCTAGGTGAGAGGGGGTTTAGCGGAGGACTGTGGACCCAGTACTTC. Encoded protein: CASSLGERGFSGGLWTQYF. The whole variable domain, filled in from reference TRBV7-9 and TRBJ2-5, reads DTGVSQNPRHKITKRGQNVTFRCDPISEHNRLYWYRQTLGQGPEFLTYFQNEAQLEKSRLLSDRFSAERPKGSFSTLEIQRTEQGDSAMYLCASSLGERGFSGGLWTQYFGPGTRLLVL.

The sample holds a few counts of this clone. V gene TRBV7-9 combines with J gene TRBJ1-2, with no clear D. The CDR3 has 11 residues. V was trimmed by 5 bases and J by 13 bases, leaving 14 bases between them. Per the germline V gene, CDR1 is SEHNR and CDR2 is FQNEAQ (reference sequence). CDR3: CASSLDEMSTF. The CDR3 bases are TGTGCCAGCAGCCTAGATGAAATGAGCACCTTC.

The rearrangement links TRBV2 to TRBJ2-1, with a weak D call TRBD2 (5 bases). From germline, CDR1 is SNHLY and CDR2 FYNNEI. This CDR3 is 20 amino acids long. V was shortened by 4 bases and J by 0 bases, with 25 bases between the two germline ends. In nucleotides, the CDR3 is TGTGCCAGCAGTGGGGCGGATTCGAGCGGAGGCCTTAGCTCCTACAATGAGCAGTTCTTC. Encoded protein: CASSGADSSGGLSSYNEQFF.

This chain joins TRBV21-1 and TRBJ2-7; the D call in the table, TRBD2, was not verified against the DNA. TRBV21-1 is shown as a pseudogene. The CDR3 contains 14 residues. The DNA for the CDR3 is TGTGCCAGCAGCAAAGCGCGGGACTATTGCGAGCAGTACTTC. Protein product: CASSKARDYCEQYF.